This T cell receptor beta chain was captured by sequencing in a study of Graves' ophthalmopathy and Graves' hyperthyroidism. Study-level points and caveats: Detection in blood was also observed for most expanded thyroid clonotypes above 0.001 frequency.

Many counts were recorded for this clonotype. Its antigen is not identified. Diagnosis used clinical symptoms, serum thyroxine, TRAb, thyroid ultrasound and orbital computed tomography. Amplification targeted the TCR beta CDR3 regions, with RNA transcripts as the source material. In the first round, RT-PCR was carried out with HTBI primers, and a multiplex PCR formed the second round. A single record per CDR3 protein comes from TCRdb applying MiXCR to the multiplex PCR reads. Found here are around 600,000 distinct CDR3 sequences, about 38% of them singletons; the top ten hold under 3.5%. The TCR was taken from an adult man with Graves' ophthalmopathy. Material for sequencing was peripheral blood.

CDR3 nucleotides: TGTGCCGCTACCGGGACAGCGGTCTATGATGGCTACACCTTC. Amino acid sequence: CAATGTAVYDGYTF. The J gene is TRBJ1-2, the V gene TRBV10-3; 7 nucleotides match TRBD1. Germline V CDR1 and CDR2: ENHRY, SYGVKD. There are 14 residues in the CDR3. The junction had 15 bases not matched to a gene; V was cut back by 11 bases and J by 6 bases.